This T cell receptor beta chain was sequenced during a study of early T cells in non-severe SARS-CoV-2 infection. This clonotype was recorded at least ten times. TCRdb itself ran the 5' RACE reads through MiXCR, one entry per CDR3 protein. The table records some 77,000 distinct CDR3 sequences, 5% of them present only once. The CDR3 sequence is 13 residues long. V lost 10 bases to trimming and J lost 8 bases; unmatched junction nucleotides: 10. The source of this sequence is an adult who was a healthcare worker with PCR-confirmed SARS-CoV-2 infection or an uninfected control (not recorded which). The material was whole blood, obtained at baseline. The chain carries TRBV12-3 or TRBV12-4 and TRBJ2-7; TRBD1 matches at 11 bases. CDR3 protein: CAIRLGTGGKQYF. Here the CDR3 DNA reads TGTGCCATCCGCCTCGGGACAGGGGGAAAGCAGTACTTC.